This entry lists 4 T cell receptor beta chains sequenced from one sample in a study of T cells after yellow fever vaccination. TCRdb called the 5' RACE reads again in MiXCR, with one record for every CDR3 protein. The sample comprises about 580,000 distinct CDR3 sequences, approximately 16% of which are singletons, and roughly 17% rests with the top ten. The sample in question was PBMCs, obtained 5 days after the first yellow fever vaccination. These receptor sequences come from a man aged 18 to 35 who received the YFV17D yellow fever vaccine.

This clonotype has a handful of counts. V gene TRBV5-4 combines with J gene TRBJ1-1; no firm D call. V shed 4 bases and J shed 6 bases, with 13 bases lying between them. This CDR3 contains 13 residues. The germline V gene has CDR1 SGHNT and CDR2 YYREEE (reference sequence). CDR3: CASSPSQTAEAFF. In DNA, the CDR3 is TGTGCCAGCAGCCCGAGTCAGACCGCTGAAGCTTTCTTT.

The chain couples TRBV5-1 to TRBJ2-4; 9 nucleotides match TRBD1. Germline V gives CDR1 SGHRS, CDR2 YFSETQ. Trimming removed 2 bases from V and 3 bases from J; junction bases left unmatched: 9. The CDR3 sequence is 17 residues long. The DNA of the CDR3 is TGCGCCAGCAGCTTAACCGGGACAGGGAATGTCAAAAACATTCAGTACTTC. Amino acids: CASSLTGTGNVKNIQYF.

This sequence joins TRBV6-5 and TRBJ2-2; 14 bases map to TRBD2. This CDR3 is built from 17 residues. Germline-derived CDR1 and CDR2 are MNHEY and SVGAGI. Germline trimming cut 2 bases from V and 4 bases from J; bases unmatched to any gene: 3. The DNA of the CDR3 is TGTGCCAGCAGTTACGGGACTAGCGGGGGCGGCACCGGGGAGCTGTTTTTT. Its translation: CASSYGTSGGGTGELFF.

The chain is built from TRBV12-3 or TRBV12-4 and TRBJ2-3; 7 bases agree with TRBD2. The CDR3 contains 16 residues. Trimming cost V 6 bases and J 4 bases; bases outside gene matches: 13. In DNA, the CDR3 is TGTGCCAGCAGCCCTTCCGGGCGGGGGAAGGCAGATACGCAGTATTTT. Translated, it gives CASSPSGRGKADTQYF.